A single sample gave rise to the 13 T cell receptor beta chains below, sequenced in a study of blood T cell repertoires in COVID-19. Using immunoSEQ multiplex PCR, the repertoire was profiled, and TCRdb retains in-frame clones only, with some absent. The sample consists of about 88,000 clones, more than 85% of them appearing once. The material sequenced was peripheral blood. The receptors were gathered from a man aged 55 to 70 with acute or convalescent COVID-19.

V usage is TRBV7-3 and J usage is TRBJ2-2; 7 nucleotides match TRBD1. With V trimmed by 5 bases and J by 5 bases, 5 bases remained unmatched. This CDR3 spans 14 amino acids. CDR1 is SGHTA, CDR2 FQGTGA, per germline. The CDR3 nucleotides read TGTGCCAGCAGCCCCACAGGGGAAACCGGGGAGCTGTTTTTT. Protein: CASSPTGETGELFF.

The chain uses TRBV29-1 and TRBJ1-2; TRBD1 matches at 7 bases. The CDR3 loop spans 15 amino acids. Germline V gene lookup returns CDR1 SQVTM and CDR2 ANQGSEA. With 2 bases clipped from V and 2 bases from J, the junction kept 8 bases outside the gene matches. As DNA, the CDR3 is TGCAGCGTTGAATTCACTCCGACAGGGAACTATGGCTACACCTTC. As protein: CSVEFTPTGNYGYTF.

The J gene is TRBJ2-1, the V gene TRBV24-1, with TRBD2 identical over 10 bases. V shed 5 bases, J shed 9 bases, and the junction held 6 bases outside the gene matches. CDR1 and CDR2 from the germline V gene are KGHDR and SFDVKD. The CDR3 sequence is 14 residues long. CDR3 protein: CATSVSGRASEQFF. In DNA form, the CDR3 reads TGTGCCACCAGTGTCAGCGGGAGGGCCTCTGAGCAGTTCTTC.

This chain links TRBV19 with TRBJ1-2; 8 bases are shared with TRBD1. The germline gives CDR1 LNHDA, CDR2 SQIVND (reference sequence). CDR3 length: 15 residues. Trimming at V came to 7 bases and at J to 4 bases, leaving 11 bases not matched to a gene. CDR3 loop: CASNSGGQGGYGYTF. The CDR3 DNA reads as TGTGCCAGTAACTCTGGTGGACAGGGTGGCTATGGCTACACCTTC.

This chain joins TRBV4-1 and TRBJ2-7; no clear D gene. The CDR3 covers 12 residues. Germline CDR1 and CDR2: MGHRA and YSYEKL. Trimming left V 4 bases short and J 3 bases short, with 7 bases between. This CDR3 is CASSPTGYEQYF. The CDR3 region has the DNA TGCGCCAGCAGCCCTACCGGCTACGAGCAGTACTTC.

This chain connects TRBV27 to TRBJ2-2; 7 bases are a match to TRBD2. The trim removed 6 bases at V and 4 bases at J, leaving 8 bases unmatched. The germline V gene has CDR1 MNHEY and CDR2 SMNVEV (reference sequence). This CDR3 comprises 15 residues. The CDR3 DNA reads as TGTGCCAGCAGGAGAGGGAGGGCGGGCACCGGGGAGCTGTTTTTT. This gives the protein CASRRGRAGTGELFF.

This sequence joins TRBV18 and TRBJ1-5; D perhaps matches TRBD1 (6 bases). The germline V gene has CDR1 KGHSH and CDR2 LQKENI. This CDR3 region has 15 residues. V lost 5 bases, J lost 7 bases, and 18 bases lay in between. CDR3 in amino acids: CASSSKQGLMQPQHF. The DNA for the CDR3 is TGTGCCAGCTCATCCAAACAGGGTCTGATGCAGCCCCAGCATTTT.

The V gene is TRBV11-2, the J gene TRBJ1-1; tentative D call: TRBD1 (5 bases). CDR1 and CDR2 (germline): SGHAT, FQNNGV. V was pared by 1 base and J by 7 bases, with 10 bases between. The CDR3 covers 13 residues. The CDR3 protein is CASSLGLDSEAFF. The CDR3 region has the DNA TGTGCCAGCAGCTTAGGTCTCGACAGTGAAGCTTTCTTT. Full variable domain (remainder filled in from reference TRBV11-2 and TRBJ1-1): EAGVAQSPRYKIIEKRQSVAFWCNPISGHATLYWYQQILGQGPKLLIQFQNNGVVDDSQLPKDRFSAERLKGVDSTLKIQPAKLEDSAVYLCASSLGLDSEAFFGQGTRLTVV.

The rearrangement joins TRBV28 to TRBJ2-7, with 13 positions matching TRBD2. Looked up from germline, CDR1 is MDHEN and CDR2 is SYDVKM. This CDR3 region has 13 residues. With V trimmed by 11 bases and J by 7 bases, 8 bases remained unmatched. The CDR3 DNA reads TGTGCCGTCGGACTAGCGGGAGTAAAGGAGCAGTACTTC. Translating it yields CAVGLAGVKEQYF.

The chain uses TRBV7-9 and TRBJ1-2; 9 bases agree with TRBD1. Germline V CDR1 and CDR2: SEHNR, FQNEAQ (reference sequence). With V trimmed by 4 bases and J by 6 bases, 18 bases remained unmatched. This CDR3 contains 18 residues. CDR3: CASSSTRRSRDRDNGYTF. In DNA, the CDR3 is TGTGCCAGCAGCTCAACAAGACGGAGCCGGGACAGGGATAATGGCTACACCTTC.

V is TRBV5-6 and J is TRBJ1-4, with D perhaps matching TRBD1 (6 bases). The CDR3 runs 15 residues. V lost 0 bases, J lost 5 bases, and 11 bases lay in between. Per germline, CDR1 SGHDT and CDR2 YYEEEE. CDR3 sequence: CASSLGPQGNEKLFF. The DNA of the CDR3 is TGTGCCAGCAGCTTGGGCCCACAGGGAAATGAAAAACTGTTTTTT.

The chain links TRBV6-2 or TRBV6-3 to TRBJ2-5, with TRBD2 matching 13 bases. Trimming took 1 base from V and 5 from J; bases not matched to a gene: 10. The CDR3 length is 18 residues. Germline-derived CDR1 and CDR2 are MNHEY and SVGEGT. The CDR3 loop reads CASSYFPGLAGEMETQYF. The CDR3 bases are TGTGCCAGCAGTTACTTCCCCGGACTAGCGGGAGAGATGGAGACCCAGTACTTC.

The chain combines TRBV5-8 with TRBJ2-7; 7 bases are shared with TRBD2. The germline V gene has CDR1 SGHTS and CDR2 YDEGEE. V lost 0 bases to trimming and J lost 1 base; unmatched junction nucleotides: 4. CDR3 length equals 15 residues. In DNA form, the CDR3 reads TGTGCCAGCAGCTTGGTCGGGGGGTCGTCCTACGAGCAGTACTTC. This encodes CASSLVGGSSYEQYF.